The 11 T cell receptor beta chains below come from one sample, sequenced in a study of T cell responses to AZD1222 COVID-19 vaccine. Sequencing used immunoSEQ multiplex PCR; TCRdb keeps in-frame clones, though not all of them. This sample yields some 110,000 clones, of which about 90% are seen a single time; more than 4% belongs to the top ten. The specimen comprised peripheral blood, sampled on day 0 of AZD1222 vaccination. The receptors were gathered from an adult in good health.

The chain combines TRBV30 with TRBJ2-5; no reliable D call. V lost 0 bases to trimming and J lost 2 bases, with 1 base between them. The CDR3 runs to 11 residues. Germline values: CDR1 GTSNPN, CDR2 SVGIG (reference sequence). The CDR3 bases are TGTGCCTGGAGTGTGCAAGAGACCCAGTACTTC. Encoded protein: CAWSVQETQYF.

The genes are TRBV24-1 and TRBJ1-5; unclear D gene. This CDR3 has 12 residues. Trimming removed 2 bases at V and 5 bases at J, with 3 bases between. CDR1 is KGHDR, CDR2 SFDVKD, per germline. CDR3 nucleotide sequence: TGTGCCACCAGTGATTCTGATCAGCCCCAGCATTTT. This translates into CATSDSDQPQHF.

J is TRBJ2-2 and V is TRBV10-1; 10 nucleotides agree with TRBD2. There are 15 residues in the CDR3. V was clipped by 4 bases and J by 6 bases; unmatched bases: 5. CDR1 and CDR2 (germline): WNHNN, SYGVQD (reference sequence). CDR3 amino acids: CASSGAGGIAGELFF. The CDR3 DNA follows: TGCGCCAGCAGTGGAGCGGGGGGGATCGCCGGGGAGCTGTTTTTT.

This clone was seen a single time. The V and J genes are TRBV18 and TRBJ1-4, with D unresolved. The CDR3 is made up of 15 amino acids. Germline V CDR1 and CDR2: KGHSH, LQKENI. Trimming pared 3 bases from V and 3 bases from J, leaving 11 bases between. DNA for the CDR3: TGTGCCAGCTCACCTATTGAGGGTTCTAATGAAAAACTGTTTTTT. It is translated as CASSPIEGSNEKLFF.

The chain combines TRBV28 with TRBJ2-2; TRBD2 matches at 7 bases. After removal of 4 bases from V and 7 bases from J, the junction contained 12 bases not matched to a gene. The germline CDR1 and CDR2 sequences are MDHEN and SYDVKM. This CDR3 region has 16 residues. CDR3 residues: CASSSNSDGRSGELFF. The CDR3 DNA follows: TGTGCCAGCAGTTCAAACTCGGACGGGAGGAGCGGGGAGCTGTTTTTT.

The chain uses TRBV6-4 and TRBJ1-5, with D tentatively TRBD1 (5 bases). The germline V gene has CDR1 MRHNA and CDR2 SNTAGT. Trimming cost V 8 bases and J 2 bases, with 10 bases left between them. The CDR3 covers 13 residues. DNA of the CDR3: TGTGCCAGCCCGGCGGGGGGCAATCAGCCCCAGCATTTT. Translation: CASPAGGNQPQHF.

The rearrangement links TRBV11-2 to TRBJ1-5, with unresolved D. Germline CDR1 and CDR2: SGHAT and FQNNGV. V lost 0 bases, J lost 0 bases, and 0 bases lay in between. The CDR3 consists of 13 residues. CDR3 nucleotides: TGTGCCAGCAGCTTAGATAGCAATCAGCCCCAGCATTTT. It specifies CASSLDSNQPQHF.

The genes are TRBV12-3 or TRBV12-4 and TRBJ1-5; D ambiguous. V lost 3 bases, J lost 7 bases, and 10 bases lay in between. The CDR3 consists of 13 residues. The CDR3 DNA reads as TGTGCCAGCAGTTTCCGAGCGGGACAGCCCCAGCATTTT. Amino acid sequence: CASSFRAGQPQHF.

The genes are TRBV13 and TRBJ2-7; tentatively, D is TRBD2 (6 bases). Germline V CDR1 and CDR2: PRHDT, FYEKMQ (reference sequence). V was pared by 0 bases and J by 1 base, with 13 bases between. This CDR3 is built from 16 residues. DNA for the CDR3: TGTGCCAGCAGCTTAGGCGGCGGGGCATCTTCCTACGAGCAGTACTTC. Translation gives CASSLGGGASSYEQYF.

There are many counts of this clone. The V gene is TRBV7-9, the J gene TRBJ1-5, with a possible D match to TRBD1 (5 bases). The germline V gene encodes CDR1 SEHNR and CDR2 FQNEAQ (reference sequence). The CDR3 spans 18 residues. V was cut by 6 bases and J by 0 bases, with 21 bases left in between. CDR3 protein: CASSRTGLGDSSNQPQHF. In DNA, the CDR3 is TGTGCCAGCAGTCGCACGGGTCTGGGGGATAGTAGCAATCAGCCCCAGCATTTT.

The CDR3 DNA reads as TGTGCCAGCGAGAAGGGGGACGGCACCGGGGAGCTGTTTTTT. Translated: CASEKGDGTGELFF. V gene TRBV15 combines with J gene TRBJ2-2, with D maybe TRBD1 (6 bases). Germline CDR1 and CDR2: LNHNV and YYDKDF (reference sequence). CDR3 length equals 14 residues. Trimming stripped 10 bases from V and 4 bases from J, with 16 bases between.